The clone carrying this TCR beta chain has a single count. Its antigen remains unidentified. This entry comes from a study of T cell responses to AZD1222 COVID-19 vaccine. Measured with immunoSEQ multiplex PCR; TCRdb has only the in-frame clones, and not every one. The sample contains around 140,000 clones, over 75% of which appear only once. Study findings and constraints: Repertoire collection took place solely once the T cell response had peaked. Spike was spanned by vaccine-associated CD4 TCRs, which were dominant at 160-218 and 743-854. Nearly half of spike-specific TCRs reportedly go after variant regions that carry no mutations. Donors were mostly white British, more females; clonal diversity possibly underestimated.

Sequences were derived from peripheral blood, sampled on day 0 of AZD1222 vaccination. The TCR comes from an adult in good health.

The CDR3 DNA reads as TGTGCCAGCAGTTCCTTTCCGAAGGGTGGCATTGGCTACACCTTC. Translation gives CASSSFPKGGIGYTF. The chain has TRBV6-5 and TRBJ1-2, with unresolved D. Trimming cost V 4 bases and J 7 bases, with 19 bases left between them. Germline assignment: CDR1 MNHEY and CDR2 SVGAGI. This CDR3 contains 15 residues.